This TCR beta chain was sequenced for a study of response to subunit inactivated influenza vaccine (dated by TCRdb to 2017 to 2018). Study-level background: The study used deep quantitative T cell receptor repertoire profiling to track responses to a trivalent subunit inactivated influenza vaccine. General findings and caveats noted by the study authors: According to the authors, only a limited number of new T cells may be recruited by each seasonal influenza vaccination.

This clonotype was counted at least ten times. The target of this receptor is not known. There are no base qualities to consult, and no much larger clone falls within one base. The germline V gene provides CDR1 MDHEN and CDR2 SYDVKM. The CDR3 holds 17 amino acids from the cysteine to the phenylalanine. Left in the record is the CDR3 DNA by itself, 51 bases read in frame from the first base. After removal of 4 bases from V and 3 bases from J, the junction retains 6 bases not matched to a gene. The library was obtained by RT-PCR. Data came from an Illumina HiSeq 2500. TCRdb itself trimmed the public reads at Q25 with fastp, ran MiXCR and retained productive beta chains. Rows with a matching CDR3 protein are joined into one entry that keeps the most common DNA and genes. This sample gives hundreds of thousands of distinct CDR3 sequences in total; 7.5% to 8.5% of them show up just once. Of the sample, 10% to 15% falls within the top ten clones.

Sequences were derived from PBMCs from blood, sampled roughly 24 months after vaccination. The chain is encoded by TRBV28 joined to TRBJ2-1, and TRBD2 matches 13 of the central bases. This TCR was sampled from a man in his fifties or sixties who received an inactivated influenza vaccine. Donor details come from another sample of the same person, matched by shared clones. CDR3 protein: CASSSSGTSGNYNEQFF. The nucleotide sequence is TGTGCCAGCAGTTCCTCCGGGACTAGCGGGAACTACAATGAGCAGTTCTTC. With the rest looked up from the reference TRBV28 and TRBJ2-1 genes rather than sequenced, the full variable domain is DVKVTQSSRYLVKRTGEKVFLECVQDMDHENMFWYRQDPGLGLRLIYFSYDVKMKEKGDIPEGYSVSREKKERFSLILESASTNQTSMYLCASSSSGTSGNYNEQFFGPGTRLTVL.